The sequence of this TCR beta chain was determined in a study of beta chain features in type 1 diabetes. The study's findings and limits: Researchers report that Type 1 diabetes patients had moderately but significantly shorter TCRB CDR3s across all four CD4+ subsets.

A single heparinised blood sample, averaging around 0.11 L, was obtained per donor. Expressed TCRB transcripts were sequenced because the isolated RNA had all been reverse transcribed beforehand. Approximately 3.5 million reads per sample on average were obtained from naive, central memory and regulatory T cell samples. Using immunoSEQ multiplex PCR, the repertoire was profiled, and TCRdb retains in-frame clones only, with some absent. The sample yields over 700,000 clones, about 17% seen once. The V gene lost 4 bases and the J gene lost 0 bases, with 6 bases spanning the gap. Germline V gene lookup returns CDR1 SGHTA and CDR2 FQGTGA. This CDR3 contains 13 residues. Note on this clone: The antigen is undetermined. The same CDR3 can be traced to other DNA sequences in this sample.

This sequence originates from a woman in her late teens or twenties in good health. V is TRBV7-3 and J is TRBJ1-1; D is unclear. Sequenced input: naive CD4+ T cells from blood. In DNA, the CDR3 is TGTGCCAGCAGCTCCGGACTGAACACTGAAGCTTTCTTT. Residues: CASSSGLNTEAFF.